This T cell receptor beta chain is from a study of cytomegalovirus exposure and HLA in healthy donors. CDR3 length: 14 amino acids. Trimming cost V 6 bases and J 6 bases, with 15 bases left between them. Germline V gene data show CDR1 as MDHEN and CDR2 as SYDVKM. The study ran its PCR with 60 Vbeta and 13 Jbeta primers. The protocol was immunoSEQ multiplex PCR, while the TCRdb copy is restricted to in-frame clones and leaves out a portion. The sample consists of tens of thousands of clones, about 70% of them appearing once. This sequence was found in a man between 60 and 75 years old in good health and CMV-seronegative. The specimen sequenced was PBMCs. The rearrangement joins TRBV28 to TRBJ1-5, with TRBD1 as a possible D gene (6 bases). CDR3 sequence reads: CASSSSGGGQPQHF. The CDR3 coding sequence is TGTGCCAGCAGCTCTAGCGGGGGCGGTCAGCCCCAGCATTTT.